This TCR beta chain stems from a study of TIL therapy for anti-PD-1-resistant metastatic lung cancer. This CDR3 is 15 amino acids long. The germline V gene encodes CDR1 MNHEY and CDR2 SVGAGI. V lost 2 bases and J lost 3, with 12 bases in between. Time point indicated: pre-treatment sample, taken before nivolumab and TIL therapy. Most excised metastases sampled were pleural nodules or supraclavicular lymph nodes. Sequencing used immunoSEQ v3. Produced via immunoSEQ multiplex PCR; TCRdb's table is partial and in-frame only. The profile covers approximately 95,000 clones, with less than 70% appearing a single time and 9.5% to 12% taken by the ten largest.

The chain is built from TRBV6-5 and TRBJ2-3; unclear D gene. The material sequenced was tumor tissue, taken at baseline. The clonotype originates from a person between 25 and 80 years old with non-small cell lung cancer. CDR3 bases: TGTGCCAGCAGTTACGCCAATATTTTGACAGATACGCAGTATTTT. Its protein is CASSYANILTDTQYF.